Below, 20 T cell receptor beta chains from the same sample are listed, as sequenced in a study of spatial heterogeneity in lung cancer. General study results and limits: Higher tumor mutation counts went along with higher counts of expanded intratumoral alpha and beta TCRs.

In TCRdb, the 5' RACE reads were re-called with MiXCR into one record per CDR3 protein. The top ten hold 35% to 45% of the sample, which has about 12,000 distinct CDR3 sequences, 4% to 6% seen once. The time point denotes: sample taken at primary tumor resection. For these TCRs, the target antigens are not known. Sequences were derived from lung tumor tissue, sampled at surgery. Receptors originate from a male donor with early-stage non-small cell lung cancer.

This clonotype was seen many times. The chain is built from TRBV12-3 or TRBV12-4 and TRBJ2-5; 7 bases align to TRBD1. This CDR3 is built from 18 residues. V was clipped by 5 bases and J by 4 bases; unmatched bases: 19. CDR3 nucleotide sequence: TGTGCCAGCAGTCACTCTAAAGAAGTTATGGGACAGCGAGAGACCCAGTACTTC. Its translation: CASSHSKEVMGQRETQYF.

At least ten counts were recorded for this clonotype. V is TRBV7-2 and J is TRBJ2-3; D ambiguous. CDR3 length: 15 amino acids. The V gene lost 2 bases and the J gene lost 0 bases, with 9 bases spanning the gap. Germline CDR1 reads SGHTA; CDR2 reads FQGNSA. The CDR3 here is CASSLRMDSTDTQYF. The CDR3 region has the DNA TGTGCCAGCAGCTTAAGGATGGATAGCACAGATACGCAGTATTTT.

There are many counts of this clonotype. The chain links TRBV7-6 to TRBJ2-1; D assignment may be TRBD1 or TRBD2 (5 bases each). The CDR3 spans 15 residues. Germline lookup yields CDR1 SGHVS and CDR2 FNYEAQ. Trimming pared 5 bases from V and 8 bases from J, leaving 19 bases between. The CDR3 sequence: CASSHGGLGDDEQFF. The CDR3, as DNA: TGTGCCAGCAGCCATGGGGGATTGGGTGACGATGAGCAGTTCTTC.

This clonotype showed up many times. This chain connects TRBV7-3 to TRBJ2-2; possible D gene TRBD1, 6 bases. Trimming took off 5 bases at V and 3 bases at J, with 7 bases between the two ends. The CDR3 sequence is 13 residues long. Germline V gives CDR1 SGHTA, CDR2 FQGTGA. In nucleotides, the CDR3 is TGTGCCAGCAGCGCAGGGGACACCGGGGAGCTGTTTTTT. Its protein is CASSAGDTGELFF.

This clonotype was counted many times. The rearrangement uses TRBV20-1 and TRBJ1-2, with 7 bases lining up with TRBD1. Germline V CDR1 and CDR2: DFQATT, SNEGSKA (reference sequence). This CDR3 is built from 14 residues. J was trimmed by 4 bases and V by 3 bases; bases with no gene match: 8. In DNA, the CDR3 is TGCAGTGCTAGGCTGACAGGGCGAAGCTATGGCTACACCTTC. Its translation is CSARLTGRSYGYTF.

By share, this clonotype ranks as medium-sized. J is TRBJ1-5 and V is TRBV7-9; 7 nucleotides align to TRBD1. Trimming removed 4 bases from V and 5 bases from J; junction bases left unmatched: 8. The length of the CDR3 is 15 residues. Germline V gene sequence: CDR1 SEHNR, CDR2 FQNEAQ (reference sequence). The CDR3 spells CASSSRTGRDQPQHF. CDR3 nucleotides: TGTGCCAGCAGCTCGAGGACAGGTCGGGATCAGCCCCAGCATTTT.

This clonotype came up many times. J is TRBJ2-2 and V is TRBV5-4, with TRBD1 matching over 8 bases. CDR3 length: 15 residues. Germline V lookup: CDR1 SGHNT, CDR2 YYREEE (reference sequence). Trimming at V came to 2 bases and at J to 0 bases, leaving 0 bases not matched to a gene. The DNA for the CDR3 is TGTGCCAGCAGCTTACAGGGGGCGAACACCGGGGAGCTGTTTTTT. It is translated as CASSLQGANTGELFF.

In its sample, this clonotype was seen many times. The rearrangement joins TRBV21-1 to TRBJ2-7. TRBV21-1 is a documented pseudogene. The CDR3 contains 15 residues. The chain's CDR3 is CASSKFSVFAYEQYV. In DNA form, the CDR3 reads TGTGCCAGCAGCAAATTTTCCGTTTTTGCCTACGAGCAGTACGTC.

The CDR3 DNA is TGTGCCAGCAGCCGGGACTTTTCTTTGGCAGAAGCTTTCTTT. This codes for CASSRDFSLAEAFF. The chain couples TRBV6-5 to TRBJ1-1; tentatively, D is TRBD1 (5 bases). V dropped 6 bases and J dropped 8 bases, with 19 bases sitting between them. CDR3 length: 14 amino acids. CDR1 and CDR2 from the germline V gene are MNHEY and SVGAGI.

This clonotype was counted many times. V is TRBV29-1 and J is TRBJ2-3; 9 bases line up with TRBD1. CDR3 length: 13 residues. Unmatched junction bases numbered 4, after V lost 4 bases and J lost 5 bases. Germline V CDR1 and CDR2: SQVTM, ANQGSEA. CDR3 sequence: CSVATGGGDTQYF. CDR3 sequence (DNA): TGCAGCGTTGCAACAGGGGGCGGAGATACGCAGTATTTT.

This clonotype was recorded a few times. This chain links TRBV27 with TRBJ1-5; TRBD1 might be the D (5 bases). The germline gives CDR1 MNHEY, CDR2 SMNVEV (reference sequence). Trimming took 8 bases from V and 4 from J, leaving 15 bases between them. There are 14 residues in the CDR3. The CDR3 here is CASSGGGGNQPQHF. The CDR3 DNA is TGTGCCAGCTCGGGGGGTGGAGGAAATCAGCCCCAGCATTTT.

This clonotype was seen many times. The J gene is TRBJ2-2, the V gene TRBV20-1, with 11 bases fitting TRBD2. The CDR3 is 16 amino acids. The germline CDR1 and CDR2 sequences are DFQATT and SNEGSKA (reference sequence). Losses at the gene ends were 5 bases for V and 0 bases for J; bases not matched to a gene: 5. The CDR3 here is CSALDSGRANTGELFF. The CDR3 DNA follows: TGCAGTGCTCTTGATAGCGGGAGGGCGAACACCGGGGAGCTGTTTTTT.

This clonotype was seen repeatedly, ten times or more. The chain couples TRBV15 to TRBJ1-5; 7 nucleotides match TRBD1. This CDR3 has 15 residues. CDR1 is LNHNV, CDR2 YYDKDF, per germline (reference sequence). V shed 1 base, J shed 9 bases, and the junction held 9 bases outside the gene matches. The CDR3 here is CATSRGTGSFLPQHF. The CDR3 DNA follows: TGTGCCACCAGCAGAGGGACAGGTAGTTTCCTGCCCCAGCATTTT.

This clonotype appeared many times. The rearrangement links TRBV6-2 or TRBV6-3 to TRBJ2-5; D unresolved. In germline, CDR1 is MNHEY, CDR2 SVGEGT. CDR3 length equals 17 residues. Trimming removed 2 bases from V and 5 bases from J, with 21 bases in between. CDR3 sequence reads: CASSYGLLSTSGETQYF. The CDR3 DNA is TGTGCCAGCAGTTACGGTTTGCTATCCACCTCTGGGGAGACCCAGTACTTC.

This clonotype has only a few counts. This chain uses TRBV5-1 with TRBJ1-1; the match to TRBD1 covers 9 bases. V dropped 4 bases and J dropped 4; count of bases not matched to a gene: 2. The CDR3 runs 13 residues. Germline CDR1 reads SGHRS; CDR2 reads YFSETQ. Written as DNA, the CDR3 is TGCGCCAGCAGCCCGGGACAGGGCACTGAAGCTTTCTTT. Protein: CASSPGQGTEAFF.

This chain uses TRBV5-8 with TRBJ2-6; no clear D. Trimming took off 5 bases at V and 0 bases at J, with 3 bases between the two ends. This CDR3 contains 13 residues. The germline V gene encodes CDR1 SGHTS and CDR2 YDEGEE. The DNA of the CDR3 is TGTGCCAGCAGTTACTCTGGGGCCAACGTCCTGACTTTC. It encodes CASSYSGANVLTF.

This clonotype appeared many times. This chain connects TRBV16 to TRBJ1-2; D is undetermined. Trimming shortened V by 0 bases and J by 2 bases, and 1 base separated the two germline ends. The CDR3 is made up of 12 amino acids. CDR1 and CDR2 from the germline V gene are KGHSY and FQNENV. CDR3 protein: CASSQSNYGYTF. The CDR3, as DNA: TGTGCCAGCAGCCAATCAAACTATGGCTACACCTTC.

This clonotype was observed at least ten times. The chain couples TRBV27 to TRBJ2-7, with 9 bases identical to TRBD1. The CDR3 extends over 14 amino acids. V trimming: 5 bases; J trimming: 5 bases; junction bases outside the gene matches: 7. Germline CDR1 MNHEY, CDR2 SMNVEV (reference sequence). CDR3 sequence reads: CASSRLGQGNEQYF. For the CDR3, the DNA is TGTGCCAGCAGTCGACTGGGACAGGGTAACGAGCAGTACTTC.

This clonotype was detected ten times or more. The chain uses TRBV2 and TRBJ2-7; 10 bases map to TRBD1. The CDR3 covers 14 residues. Looked up from germline, CDR1 is SNHLY and CDR2 is FYNNEI. Losses at the gene ends were 11 bases for V and 4 bases for J; bases not matched to a gene: 11. The CDR3 here is CADQRDRGGYEQYF. The CDR3 DNA sequence: TGTGCCGACCAGAGGGACAGGGGTGGGTACGAGCAGTACTTC.

Judged by abundance, this clonotype is medium-sized. The chain couples TRBV7-3 to TRBJ1-2, with 7 bases aligning to TRBD1. J was trimmed by 0 bases and V by 5 bases; bases with no gene match: 9. The CDR3 is made up of 16 amino acids. Germline CDR1 is SGHTA and CDR2 is FQGTGA. CDR3 amino acids: CASSPGGGMTNYGYTF. DNA of the CDR3: TGTGCCAGCAGCCCAGGAGGGGGCATGACTAACTATGGCTACACCTTC.